The present T cell receptor (beta chain) was sequenced within a study of human T cells and chemical hapten exposure. Per the germline V gene, CDR1 is SNHLY and CDR2 is FYNNEI. V lost 6 bases, J lost 9 bases, and 10 bases stayed unmatched. This CDR3 has 15 residues. The time point here: patch test 2, 6 weeks after DPC sensitization. Documented treatment: therapeutic diphenylcyclopropenone sensitization with weekly scalp DPC. This clonotype was recorded a few times. TCRdb passed the RACE reads through MiXCR, listing each CDR3 protein once. The repertoire holds about 43,000 distinct CDR3 sequences, with over 3% as singletons.

Here the sequenced sample was whole blood, taken in connection with sensitization to the hapten diphenylcyclopropenone (DPC). The clonotype originates from a middle-aged man with alopecia areata. Some clones in this sample may be carry-over from other donors' samples. The chain has TRBV2 and TRBJ1-5; 11 nucleotides agree with TRBD1. CDR3 in amino acids: CASSLDRGLPRPQHF. In nucleotides, the CDR3 is TGTGCCAGCAGCCTGGACAGGGGGCTCCCTCGGCCCCAGCATTTT.